This T cell receptor (beta chain) appears in the sequencing data of a study of T cell responses to AZD1222 COVID-19 vaccine. TCRdb keeps only in-frame clones here, not all; method: immunoSEQ multiplex PCR. The sample records more than 85,000 clones, approximately 90% being singletons. Looked up from germline, CDR1 is SNHLY and CDR2 is FYNNEI. The CDR3 has 15 residues. J gave up 9 bases and V 2 bases, and 10 bases lay outside the gene matches. A word on this clone: Its antigen is unidentified.

Study-wide results and caveats: The donor group comprised mostly white British people and more females; the analysis possibly underestimated clonal diversity. Along spike, vaccine-associated CD4 TCRs were found throughout, with dominance at 160-218 and 743-854. Just 5 or 6 AZD1222 recipients tested seropositive at baseline.

The sequenced sample was peripheral blood, obtained on day 0 of AZD1222 vaccination. The genes are TRBV2 and TRBJ2-1, with 7 bases that match TRBD2. The clonotype was recovered from an adult in good health. CDR3 coding DNA: TGTGCCAGCAGTGAATGGACTAGGAATACTGGTGAGCAGTTCTTC. This sequence encodes CASSEWTRNTGEQFF.